Each of the 9 T cell receptor beta chains below was sequenced from the same sample in a study of T cells in Graves' hyperthyroidism and ophthalmopathy. Template material for amplifying TCR beta CDR3 regions consisted of RNA transcripts. The TCR CDR3 was amplified in a first-round RT-PCR using the HTBI primer set. TCRdb re-analysed the multiplex PCR reads in MiXCR, keeping a single row per CDR3 protein. The table includes some 300,000 distinct CDR3 sequences, about 19% detected once. The sequenced sample consisted of blood. All receptors derive from a man aged 50-59 years with Graves' ophthalmopathy.

The chain combines TRBV20-1 with TRBJ2-7; maybe TRBD2 (6 bases). Trimming left V 0 bases short and J 2 bases short, with 17 bases between. The CDR3 has 16 amino acids. CDR1 DFQATT and CDR2 SNEGSKA come from the germline V gene (reference sequence). DNA for the CDR3: TGCAGTGCTAGAGATCTGAGGAGACTAGAGACCTACGAGCAGTACTTC. It yields the protein CSARDLRRLETYEQYF.

This clonotype was counted between two and nine times. The chain recombines TRBV6-1 with TRBJ1-5, with no clear D. Germline V lookup: CDR1 MNHNS, CDR2 SASEGT. Trimming removed 2 bases from V and 5 bases from J, with 7 bases in between. This CDR3 region has 13 residues. This chain's CDR3 is CASSEMGDQPQHF. CDR3 coding DNA: TGTGCCAGCAGTGAAATGGGAGATCAGCCCCAGCATTTT.

This chain joins TRBV27 and TRBJ1-5; tentatively, D is TRBD1 (6 bases). The length of the CDR3 is 16 residues. The germline gives CDR1 MNHEY, CDR2 SMNVEV (reference sequence). V lost 5 bases and J lost 4, with 18 bases in between. CDR3 in DNA: TGTGCCAGCAGTCTGGATCCTACAGGGCGGAATCAGCCCCAGCATTTT. It yields the protein CASSLDPTGRNQPQHF.

This clonotype was seen only a few times. The chain is built from TRBV7-2 and TRBJ2-7; 13 bases are a match to TRBD2. Germline V gene data show CDR1 as SGHTA and CDR2 as FQGNSA. Trimming removed 3 bases from V and 4 bases from J; junction bases left unmatched: 6. The CDR3 contains 16 residues. The CDR3 is CASSLGTSGIGYEQYF. The CDR3 DNA reads TGTGCCAGCAGCTTGGGGACTAGCGGGATAGGATACGAGCAGTACTTC.

The chain uses TRBV5-8 and TRBJ2-4; 8 nucleotides agree with TRBD2. Looked up from germline, CDR1 is SGHTS and CDR2 is YDEGEE. This CDR3 is built from 14 residues. V shed 6 bases and J 7 bases; nucleotides not matched to a gene: 9. CDR3 DNA sequence: TGTGCCAGCACCCAGCGGGAGATACGGAACATTCAGTACTTC. Residues: CASTQREIRNIQYF.

The sample holds a few counts of this clonotype. J is TRBJ1-3 and V is TRBV7-6; perhaps TRBD1 as D (6 bases). The germline CDR1 and CDR2 sequences are SGHVS and FNYEAQ. The V end lost 4 bases, the J end lost 8 bases, and 15 bases lay between the germline ends. The CDR3 is 14 amino acids. Here the CDR3 DNA reads TGTGCCAGCAGCTCCACAGGGTTAGGGGACACCATATATTTT. This sequence encodes CASSSTGLGDTIYF.

This sequence joins TRBV6-1 and TRBJ2-3; 7 positions agree with TRBD1. CDR3 length: 16 residues. Germline CDR1 reads MNHNS; CDR2 reads SASEGT. V trimming: 8 bases; J trimming: 2 bases; junction bases outside the gene matches: 13. The CDR3 region is CASPSGTDFNTDTQYF. For the CDR3, the DNA is TGTGCCAGCCCGTCCGGGACAGATTTTAACACAGATACGCAGTATTTT.

This clonotype was observed many times. V usage is TRBV29-1 and J usage is TRBJ2-2, with a tentative D call TRBD1 (6 bases). The CDR3 is 13 amino acids. Germline V lookup: CDR1 SQVTM, CDR2 ANQGSEA. The V and J ends lost 6 bases and 5 bases respectively, with 13 bases between them. The CDR3 bases are TGCAGCGTCGGACAGTTTTCGACCGGGGAGCTGTTTTTT. This encodes CSVGQFSTGELFF.

This chain connects TRBV5-4 to TRBJ1-1; unclear D gene. Germline lookup yields CDR1 SGHNT and CDR2 YYREEE (reference sequence). This CDR3 comprises 13 residues. V was cut by 4 bases and J by 2 bases, with 9 bases left in between. CDR3 DNA: TGTGCCAGCAGCCCTGACGGTAACACTGAAGCTTTCTTT. Protein sequence: CASSPDGNTEAFF.